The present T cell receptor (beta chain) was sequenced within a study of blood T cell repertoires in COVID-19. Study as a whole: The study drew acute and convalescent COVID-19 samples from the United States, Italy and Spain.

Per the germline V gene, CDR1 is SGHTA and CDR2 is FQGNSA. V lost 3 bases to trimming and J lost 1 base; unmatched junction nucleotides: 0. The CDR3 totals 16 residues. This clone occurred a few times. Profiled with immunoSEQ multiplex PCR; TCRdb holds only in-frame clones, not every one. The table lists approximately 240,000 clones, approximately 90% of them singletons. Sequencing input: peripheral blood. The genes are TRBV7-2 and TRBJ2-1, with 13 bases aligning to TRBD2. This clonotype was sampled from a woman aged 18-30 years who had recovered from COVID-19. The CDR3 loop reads CASSLGLAGSYNEQFF. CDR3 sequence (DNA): TGTGCCAGCAGCTTGGGACTAGCGGGATCCTACAATGAGCAGTTCTTC.